This TCR beta chain emerged from a study of T-cell reconstitution after alpha-beta-depleted transplantation in children. Overall study results and limits: Hyperexpanded clones declined; after one year, newly produced T cells mostly supplied diversity. As was reported, about two months after transplant, alpha-beta T cells came from several hundred expanded graft clones. Recipient T cells and thymic progenitors that survived gave rise to the high TCRbeta diversity observed at day 60 in some patients.

J was trimmed by 5 bases and V by 2 bases; bases with no gene match: 10. Germline V gene data show CDR1 as MNHEY and CDR2 as SMNVEV (reference sequence). The length of the CDR3 is 17 residues. This sample's TCRbeta library carried unique molecular identifier barcodes. MiXCR was run by TCRdb on the PCR reads, yielding one entry per CDR3 protein. The sample yields 44,000 or so distinct CDR3 sequences, around a tenth seen once. This clonotype was counted at least ten times. Its cognate antigen is unknown. This sample comprised PBMCs, mostly from graft donor cells, obtained 60 days after TCRalphabeta/CD19-depleted stem cell transplant. The chain has TRBV27 and TRBJ2-3; 10 bases agree with TRBD1. The receptor's source is a male patient aged 2 to 9 who had a stem cell transplant for chronic granulomatous disease, so the T cells may come from the graft donor. CDR3 sequence (DNA): TGTGCCAGCAGTTTAGAGATCGGAGGGACAGGGGTAGATACGCAGTATTTT. This gives the protein CASSLEIGGTGVDTQYF.